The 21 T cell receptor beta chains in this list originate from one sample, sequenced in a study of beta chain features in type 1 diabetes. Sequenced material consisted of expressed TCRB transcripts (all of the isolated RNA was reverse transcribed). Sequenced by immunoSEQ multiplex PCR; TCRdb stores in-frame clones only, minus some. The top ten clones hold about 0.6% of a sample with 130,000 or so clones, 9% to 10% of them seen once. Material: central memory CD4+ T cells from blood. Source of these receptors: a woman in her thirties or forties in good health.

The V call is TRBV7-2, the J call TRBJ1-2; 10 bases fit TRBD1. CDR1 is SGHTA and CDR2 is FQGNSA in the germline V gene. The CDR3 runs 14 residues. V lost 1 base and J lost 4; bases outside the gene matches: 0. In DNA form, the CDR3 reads TGTGCCAGCAGCTTAGGACAGGGGGCCTATGGCTACACCTTC. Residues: CASSLGQGAYGYTF.

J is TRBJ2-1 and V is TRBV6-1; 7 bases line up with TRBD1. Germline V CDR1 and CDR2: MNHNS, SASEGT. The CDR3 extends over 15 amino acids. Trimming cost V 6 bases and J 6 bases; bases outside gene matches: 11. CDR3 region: CASSSRDRVRNEQFF. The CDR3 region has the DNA TGTGCCAGCAGCTCCCGGGACAGAGTCCGCAATGAGCAGTTCTTC.

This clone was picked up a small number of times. CDR3 in amino acids: CASSTSRDRANTGELFF. The CDR3 DNA sequence: TGTGCCAGTAGTACCAGTCGGGACAGGGCGAACACCGGGGAGCTGTTTTTT. V and J are TRBV19 and TRBJ2-2, with 9 bases fitting TRBD1. The CDR3 has 17 amino acids. Trimming took 4 bases from V and 0 from J; bases not matched to a gene: 6. In germline, CDR1 is LNHDA, CDR2 SQIVND (reference sequence). The whole variable domain, remainder taken from reference TRBV19 and TRBJ2-2, is DGGITQSPKYLFRKEGQNVTLSCEQNLNHDAMYWYRQDPGQGLRLIYYSQIVNDFQKGDIAEGYSVSREKKESFPLTVTSAQKNPTAFYLCASSTSRDRANTGELFFGEGSRLTVL.

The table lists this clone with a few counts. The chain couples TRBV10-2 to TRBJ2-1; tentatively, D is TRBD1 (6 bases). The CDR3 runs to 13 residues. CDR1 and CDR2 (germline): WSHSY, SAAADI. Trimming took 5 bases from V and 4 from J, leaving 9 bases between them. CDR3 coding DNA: TGCGCCAGCAGTATAACAGGGTACAATGAGCAGTTCTTC. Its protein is CASSITGYNEQFF.

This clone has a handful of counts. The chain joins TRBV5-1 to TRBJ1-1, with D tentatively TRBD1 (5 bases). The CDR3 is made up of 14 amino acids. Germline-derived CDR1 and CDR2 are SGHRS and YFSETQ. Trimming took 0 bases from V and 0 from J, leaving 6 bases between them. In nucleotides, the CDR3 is TGCGCCAGCAGCTTGGAGGGGATGAACACTGAAGCTTTCTTT. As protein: CASSLEGMNTEAFF.

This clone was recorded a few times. CDR3 nucleotide sequence: TGTGCCAGCAGCCAAGACCTCCGGAGGGGAGAGCAGTACTTC. It specifies CASSQDLRRGEQYF. The gene calls are TRBV14 and TRBJ2-7; possible D gene TRBD2, 6 bases. The V gene lost 0 bases and the J gene lost 7 bases, with 13 bases spanning the gap. Germline CDR1 SGHDN, CDR2 FVKESK. This CDR3 region has 14 residues.

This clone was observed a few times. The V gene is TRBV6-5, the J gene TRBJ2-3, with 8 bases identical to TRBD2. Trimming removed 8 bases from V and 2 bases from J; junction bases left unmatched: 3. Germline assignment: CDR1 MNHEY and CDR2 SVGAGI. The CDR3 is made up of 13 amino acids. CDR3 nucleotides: TGTGCCAGCTGGCGGGGGGTCACAGATACGCAGTATTTT. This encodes CASWRGVTDTQYF.

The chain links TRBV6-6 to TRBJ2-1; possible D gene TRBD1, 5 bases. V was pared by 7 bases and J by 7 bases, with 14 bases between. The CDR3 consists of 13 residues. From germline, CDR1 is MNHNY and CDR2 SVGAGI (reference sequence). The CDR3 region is CASTLDRQNEQFF. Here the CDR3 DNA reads TGTGCCAGCACCCTAGACAGACAGAATGAGCAGTTCTTC.

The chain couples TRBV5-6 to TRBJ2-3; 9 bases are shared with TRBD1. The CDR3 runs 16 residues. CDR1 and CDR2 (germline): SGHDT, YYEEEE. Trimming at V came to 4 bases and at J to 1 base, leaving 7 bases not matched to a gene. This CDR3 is CASSTGTGLGTDTQYF. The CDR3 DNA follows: TGTGCCAGCAGCACCGGGACAGGGCTGGGCACAGATACGCAGTATTTT.

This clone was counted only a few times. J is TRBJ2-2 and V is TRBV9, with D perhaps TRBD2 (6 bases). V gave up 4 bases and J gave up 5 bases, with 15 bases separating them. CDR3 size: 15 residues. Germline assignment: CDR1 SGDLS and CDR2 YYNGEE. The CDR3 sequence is CASSPGVSETGELFF. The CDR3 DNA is TGTGCCAGCAGCCCGGGGGTATCGGAAACCGGGGAGCTGTTTTTT.

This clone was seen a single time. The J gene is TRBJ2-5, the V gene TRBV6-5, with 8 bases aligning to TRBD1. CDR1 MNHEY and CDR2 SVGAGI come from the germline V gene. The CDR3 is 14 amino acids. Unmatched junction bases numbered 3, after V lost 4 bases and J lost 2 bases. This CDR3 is CASSSGTGQETQYF. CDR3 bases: TGTGCCAGCAGTTCGGGGACAGGACAAGAGACCCAGTACTTC.

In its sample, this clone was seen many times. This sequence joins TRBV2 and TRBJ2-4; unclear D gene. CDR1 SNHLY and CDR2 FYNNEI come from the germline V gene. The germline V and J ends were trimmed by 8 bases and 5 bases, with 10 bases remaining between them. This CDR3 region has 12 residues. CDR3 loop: CASALQQNIQYF. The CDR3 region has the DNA TGTGCCAGCGCTTTACAGCAAAACATTCAGTACTTC.

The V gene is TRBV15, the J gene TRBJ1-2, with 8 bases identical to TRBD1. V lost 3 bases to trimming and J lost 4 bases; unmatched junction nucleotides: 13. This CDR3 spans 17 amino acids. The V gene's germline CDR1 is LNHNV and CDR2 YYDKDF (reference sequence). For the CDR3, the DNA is TGTGCCACCAGCAGGGAACTTACCGGACAGGGACTCTATGGCTACACCTTC. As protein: CATSRELTGQGLYGYTF.

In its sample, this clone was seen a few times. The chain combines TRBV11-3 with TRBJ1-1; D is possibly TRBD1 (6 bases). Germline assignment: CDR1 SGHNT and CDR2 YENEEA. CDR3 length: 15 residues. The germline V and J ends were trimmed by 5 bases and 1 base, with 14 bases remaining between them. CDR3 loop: CASSRGGSANTEAFF. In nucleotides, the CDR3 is TGTGCCAGCAGCCGAGGGGGTTCGGCGAACACTGAAGCTTTCTTT. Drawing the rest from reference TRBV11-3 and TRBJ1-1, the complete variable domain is EAGVVQSPRYKIIEKKQPVAFWCNPISGHNTLYWYLQNLGQGPELLIRYENEEAVDDSQLPKDRFSAERLKGVDSTLKIQPAELGDSAVYLCASSRGGSANTEAFFGQGTRLTVV.

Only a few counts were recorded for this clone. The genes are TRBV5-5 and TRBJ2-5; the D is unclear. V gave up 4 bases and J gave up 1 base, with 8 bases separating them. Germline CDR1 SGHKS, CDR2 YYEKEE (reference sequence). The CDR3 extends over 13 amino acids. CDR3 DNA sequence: TGTGCCAGCAGCACTCACCCCCAAGAGACCCAGTACTTC. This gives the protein CASSTHPQETQYF.

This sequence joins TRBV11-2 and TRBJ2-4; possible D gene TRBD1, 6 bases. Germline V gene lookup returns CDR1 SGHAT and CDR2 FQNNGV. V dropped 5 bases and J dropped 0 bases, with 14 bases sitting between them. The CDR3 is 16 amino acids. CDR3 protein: CASSLRGSLAKNIQYF. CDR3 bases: TGTGCCAGCAGCCTCAGGGGATCACTAGCCAAAAACATTCAGTACTTC.

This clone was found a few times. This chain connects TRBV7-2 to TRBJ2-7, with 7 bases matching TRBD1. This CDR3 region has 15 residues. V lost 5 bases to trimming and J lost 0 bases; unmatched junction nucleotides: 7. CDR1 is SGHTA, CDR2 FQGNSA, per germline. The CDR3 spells CASSPDRALSYEQYF. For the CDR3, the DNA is TGTGCCAGCAGCCCTGACAGGGCCCTCTCCTACGAGCAGTACTTC.

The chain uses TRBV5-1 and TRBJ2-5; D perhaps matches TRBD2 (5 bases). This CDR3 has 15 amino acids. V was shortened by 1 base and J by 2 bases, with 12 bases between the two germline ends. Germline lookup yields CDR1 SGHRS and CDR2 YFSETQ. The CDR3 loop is CASSLFSEGQETQYF. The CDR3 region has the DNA TGCGCCAGCAGCTTGTTTAGCGAGGGACAAGAGACCCAGTACTTC.

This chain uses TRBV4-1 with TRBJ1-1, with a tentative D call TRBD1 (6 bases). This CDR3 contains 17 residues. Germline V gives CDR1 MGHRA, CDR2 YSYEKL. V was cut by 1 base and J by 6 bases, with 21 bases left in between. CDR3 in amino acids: CASSQGPLRRGAPEAFF. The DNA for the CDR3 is TGCGCCAGCAGCCAAGGCCCCCTTCGTCGGGGGGCTCCTGAAGCTTTCTTT.

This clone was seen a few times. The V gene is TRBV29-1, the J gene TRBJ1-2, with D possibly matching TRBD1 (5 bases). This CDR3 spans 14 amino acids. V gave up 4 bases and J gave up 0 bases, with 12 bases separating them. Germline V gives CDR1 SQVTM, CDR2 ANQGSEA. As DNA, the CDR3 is TGCAGCGTTGCGGGGGGAACCTCTAACTATGGCTACACCTTC. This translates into CSVAGGTSNYGYTF.

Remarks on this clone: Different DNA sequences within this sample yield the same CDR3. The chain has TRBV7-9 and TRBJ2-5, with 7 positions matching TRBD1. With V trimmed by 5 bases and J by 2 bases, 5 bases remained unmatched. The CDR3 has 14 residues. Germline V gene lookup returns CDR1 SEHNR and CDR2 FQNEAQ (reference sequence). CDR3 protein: CASSLGQPQETQYF. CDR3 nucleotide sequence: TGTGCCAGCAGCCTGGGACAGCCTCAAGAGACCCAGTACTTC.